This T cell receptor beta chain stems from a study of blood T cell repertoires in COVID-19. Overall study context: T cells, B-cell-depleted T cells, or PBMCs supplied cDNA or gDNA.

Produced via immunoSEQ multiplex PCR; TCRdb's table is partial and in-frame only. The sample shows 150,000 to 200,000 clones, around 85% of them seen only once. With V trimmed by 3 bases and J by 4 bases, 6 bases remained unmatched. CDR3 length: 14 residues. Germline CDR1 and CDR2: GTSNPN and SVGIG (reference sequence). The sample consisted of peripheral blood. The sequence was collected from a woman aged 80 or over with acute or convalescent COVID-19. The chain is built from TRBV30 and TRBJ1-5; 7 nucleotides align to TRBD1. CDR3 residues: CAWSRGQINQPQHF. The CDR3 DNA reads as TGTGCCTGGAGCCGGGGACAGATTAATCAGCCCCAGCATTTT. Supplemented by reference TRBV30 and TRBJ1-5, the full variable domain reads SQTIHQWPATLVQPVGSPLSLECTVEGTSNPNLYWYRQAAGRGLQLLFYSVGIGQISSEVPQNLSASRPQDRQFILSSKKLLLSDSGFYLCAWSRGQINQPQHFGDGTRLSIL.